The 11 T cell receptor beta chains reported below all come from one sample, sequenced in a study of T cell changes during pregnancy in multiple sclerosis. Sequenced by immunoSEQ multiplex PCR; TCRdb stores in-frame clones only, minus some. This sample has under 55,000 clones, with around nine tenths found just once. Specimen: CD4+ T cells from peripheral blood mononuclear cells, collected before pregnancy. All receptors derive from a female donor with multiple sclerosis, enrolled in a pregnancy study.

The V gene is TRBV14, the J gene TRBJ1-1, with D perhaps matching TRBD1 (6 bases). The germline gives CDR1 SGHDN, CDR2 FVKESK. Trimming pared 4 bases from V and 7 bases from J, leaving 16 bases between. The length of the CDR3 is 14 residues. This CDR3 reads CASSLIHRASEAFF. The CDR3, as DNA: TGTGCCAGCAGCCTAATCCACAGGGCCAGTGAAGCTTTCTTT.

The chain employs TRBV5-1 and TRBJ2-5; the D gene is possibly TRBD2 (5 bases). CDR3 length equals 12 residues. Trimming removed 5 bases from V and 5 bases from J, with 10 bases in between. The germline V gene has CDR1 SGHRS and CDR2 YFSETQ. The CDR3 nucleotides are TGCGCCAGCAGAGAGGGTTGGGAGACCCAGTACTTC. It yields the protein CASREGWETQYF.

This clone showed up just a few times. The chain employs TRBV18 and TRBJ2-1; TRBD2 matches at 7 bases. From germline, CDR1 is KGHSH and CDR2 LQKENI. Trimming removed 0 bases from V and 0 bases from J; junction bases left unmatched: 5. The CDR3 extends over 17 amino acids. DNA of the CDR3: TGTGCCAGCTCACCACCGATCGGGGGGAGCTCCTACAATGAGCAGTTCTTC. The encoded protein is CASSPPIGGSSYNEQFF.

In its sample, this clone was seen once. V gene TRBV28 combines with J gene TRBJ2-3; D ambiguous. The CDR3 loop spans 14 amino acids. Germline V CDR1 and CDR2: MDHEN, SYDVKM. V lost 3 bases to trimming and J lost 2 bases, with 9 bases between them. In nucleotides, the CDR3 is TGTGCCAGCAGTTTCCCTCCTTCCACAGATACGCAGTATTTT. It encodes CASSFPPSTDTQYF.

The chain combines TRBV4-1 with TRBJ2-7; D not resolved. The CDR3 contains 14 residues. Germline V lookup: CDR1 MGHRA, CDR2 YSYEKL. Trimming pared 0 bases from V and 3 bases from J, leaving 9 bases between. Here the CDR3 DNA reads TGCGCCAGCAGCCAAGAGGCTGAGGTCTACGAGCAGTACTTC. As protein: CASSQEAEVYEQYF.

The CDR3 loop is CASDRGYGGDTQYF. DNA for the CDR3: TGTGCCAGCGACAGGGGATATGGTGGAGATACGCAGTATTTT. The chain joins TRBV6-1 to TRBJ2-3; the match to TRBD1 covers 8 bases. The CDR3 runs 14 residues. From germline, CDR1 is MNHNS and CDR2 SASEGT. V was clipped by 8 bases and J by 5 bases; unmatched bases: 9.

The CDR3 DNA reads as TGCAGCGTTGAAAGGGACAGGATAGGCCAAGAGACCCAGTACTTC. Protein: CSVERDRIGQETQYF. V gene TRBV29-1 combines with J gene TRBJ2-5, with 8 positions matching TRBD1. Trimming cost V 2 bases and J 1 base; bases outside gene matches: 6. The CDR3 is made up of 15 amino acids. CDR1 and CDR2 from the germline V gene are SQVTM and ANQGSEA.

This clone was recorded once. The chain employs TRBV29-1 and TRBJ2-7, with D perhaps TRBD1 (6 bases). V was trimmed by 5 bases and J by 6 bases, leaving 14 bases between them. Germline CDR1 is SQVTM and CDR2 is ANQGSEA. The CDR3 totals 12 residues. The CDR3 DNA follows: TGCAGCGTTACAGGGCTCTCTCGCGAGCAGTACTTC. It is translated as CSVTGLSREQYF.

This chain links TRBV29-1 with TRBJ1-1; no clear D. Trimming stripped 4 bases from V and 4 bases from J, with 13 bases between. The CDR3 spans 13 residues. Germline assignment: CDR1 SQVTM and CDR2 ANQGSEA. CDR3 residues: CSVAVASGTEAFF. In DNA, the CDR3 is TGCAGCGTTGCGGTTGCGTCGGGCACTGAAGCTTTCTTT.

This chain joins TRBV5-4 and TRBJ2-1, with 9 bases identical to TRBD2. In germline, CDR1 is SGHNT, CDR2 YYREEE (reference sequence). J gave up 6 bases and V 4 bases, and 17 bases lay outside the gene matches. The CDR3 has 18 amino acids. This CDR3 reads CASSPGGLALLGANEQFF. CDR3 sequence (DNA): TGTGCCAGCAGCCCCGGGGGACTAGCTCTTTTGGGGGCCAATGAGCAGTTCTTC.

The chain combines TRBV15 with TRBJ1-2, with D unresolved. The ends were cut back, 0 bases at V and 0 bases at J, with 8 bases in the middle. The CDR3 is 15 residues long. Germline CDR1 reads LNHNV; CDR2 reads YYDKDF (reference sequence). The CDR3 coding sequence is TGTGCCACCAGCAGAGACGCGCTAACTAACTATGGCTACACCTTC. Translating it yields CATSRDALTNYGYTF.